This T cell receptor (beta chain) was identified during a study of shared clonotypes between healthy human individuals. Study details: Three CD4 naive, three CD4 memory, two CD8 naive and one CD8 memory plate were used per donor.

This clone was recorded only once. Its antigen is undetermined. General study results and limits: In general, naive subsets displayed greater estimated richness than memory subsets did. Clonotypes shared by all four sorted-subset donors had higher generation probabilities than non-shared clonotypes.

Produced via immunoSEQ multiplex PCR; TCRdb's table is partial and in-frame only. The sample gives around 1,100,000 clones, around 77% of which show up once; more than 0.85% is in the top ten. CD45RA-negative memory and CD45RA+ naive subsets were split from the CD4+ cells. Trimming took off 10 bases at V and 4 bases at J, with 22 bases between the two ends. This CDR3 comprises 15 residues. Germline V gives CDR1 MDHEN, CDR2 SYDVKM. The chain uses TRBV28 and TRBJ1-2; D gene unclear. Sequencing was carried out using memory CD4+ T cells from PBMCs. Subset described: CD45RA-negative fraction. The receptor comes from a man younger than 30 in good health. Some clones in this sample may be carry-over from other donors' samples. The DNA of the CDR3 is TGTGCCACCCGAAACGACCTAACCGGAGTCTATGGCTACACCTTC. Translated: CATRNDLTGVYGYTF.